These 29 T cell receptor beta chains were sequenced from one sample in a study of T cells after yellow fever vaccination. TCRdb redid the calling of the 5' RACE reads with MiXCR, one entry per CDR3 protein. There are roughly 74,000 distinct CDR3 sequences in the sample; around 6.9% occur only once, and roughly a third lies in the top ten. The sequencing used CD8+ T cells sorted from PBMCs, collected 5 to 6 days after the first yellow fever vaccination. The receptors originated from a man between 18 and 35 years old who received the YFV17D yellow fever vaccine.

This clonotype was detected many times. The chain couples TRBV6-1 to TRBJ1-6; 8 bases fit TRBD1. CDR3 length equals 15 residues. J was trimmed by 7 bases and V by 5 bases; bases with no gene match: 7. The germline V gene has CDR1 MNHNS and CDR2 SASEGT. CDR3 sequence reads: CASSQDRGINSPLHF. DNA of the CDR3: TGTGCCAGCAGTCAAGACAGGGGAATCAATTCACCCCTCCACTTT.

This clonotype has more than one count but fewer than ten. CDR3 in DNA: TGTGCCAGCAGCCAAAAGTACACTGAAGCTTTCTTT. Its translation: CASSQKYTEAFF. The chain couples TRBV5-4 to TRBJ1-1; the D is unclear. The V and J ends lost 4 bases and 3 bases respectively, with 7 bases between them. The CDR3 loop spans 12 amino acids. CDR1 SGHNT and CDR2 YYREEE come from the germline V gene (reference sequence).

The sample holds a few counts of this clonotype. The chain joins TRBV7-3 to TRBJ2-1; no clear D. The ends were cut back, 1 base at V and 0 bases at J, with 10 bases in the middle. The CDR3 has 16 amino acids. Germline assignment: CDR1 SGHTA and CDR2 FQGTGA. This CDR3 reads CASSLNPESSYNEQFF. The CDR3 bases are TGTGCCAGCAGCTTAAATCCGGAAAGCTCCTACAATGAGCAGTTCTTC.

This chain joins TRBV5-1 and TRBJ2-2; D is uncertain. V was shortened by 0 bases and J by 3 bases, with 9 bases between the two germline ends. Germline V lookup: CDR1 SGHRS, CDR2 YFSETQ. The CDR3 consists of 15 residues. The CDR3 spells CASSLAPRDTGELFF. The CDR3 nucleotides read TGCGCCAGCAGCTTGGCACCCCGGGACACCGGGGAGCTGTTTTTT.

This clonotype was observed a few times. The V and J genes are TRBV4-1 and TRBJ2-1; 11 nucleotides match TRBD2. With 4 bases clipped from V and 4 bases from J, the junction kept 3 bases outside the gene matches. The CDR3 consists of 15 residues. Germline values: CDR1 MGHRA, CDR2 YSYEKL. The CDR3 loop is CASSPGLAVYNEQFF. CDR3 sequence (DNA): TGCGCCAGCAGCCCGGGACTAGCGGTGTACAATGAGCAGTTCTTC.

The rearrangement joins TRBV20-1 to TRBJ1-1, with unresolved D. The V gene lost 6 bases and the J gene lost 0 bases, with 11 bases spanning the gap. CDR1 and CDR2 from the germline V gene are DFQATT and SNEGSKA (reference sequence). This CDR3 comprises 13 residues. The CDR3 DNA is TGCAGTGCCCCCCGACCCATGAACACTGAAGCTTTCTTT. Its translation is CSAPRPMNTEAFF.

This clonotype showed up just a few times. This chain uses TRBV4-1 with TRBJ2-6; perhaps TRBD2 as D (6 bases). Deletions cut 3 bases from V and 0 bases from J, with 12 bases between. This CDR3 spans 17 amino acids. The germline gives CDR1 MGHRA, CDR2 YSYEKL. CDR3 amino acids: CASSHPGGISGANVLTF. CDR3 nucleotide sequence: TGCGCCAGCAGCCACCCAGGAGGGATCTCTGGGGCCAACGTCCTGACTTTC.

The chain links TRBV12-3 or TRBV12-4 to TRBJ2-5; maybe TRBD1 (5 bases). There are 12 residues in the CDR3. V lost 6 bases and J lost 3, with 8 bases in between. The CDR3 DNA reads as TGTGCCAGCAGGGGCAGGGAAGAGACCCAGTACTTC. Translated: CASRGREETQYF.

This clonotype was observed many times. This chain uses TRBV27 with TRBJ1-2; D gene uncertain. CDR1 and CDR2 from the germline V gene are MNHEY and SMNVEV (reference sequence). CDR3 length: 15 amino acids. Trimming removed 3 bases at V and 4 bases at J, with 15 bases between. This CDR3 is CASSFRLTGLYGYTF. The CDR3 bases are TGTGCCAGCAGTTTCCGCTTGACTGGTCTCTATGGCTACACCTTC.

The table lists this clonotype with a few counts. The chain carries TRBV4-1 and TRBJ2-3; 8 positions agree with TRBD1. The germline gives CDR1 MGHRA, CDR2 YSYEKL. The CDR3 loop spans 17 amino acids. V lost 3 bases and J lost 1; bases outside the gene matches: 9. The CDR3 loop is CASSHRPETGGTDTQYF. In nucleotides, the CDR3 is TGCGCCAGCAGCCACCGCCCCGAGACAGGGGGCACAGATACGCAGTATTTT.

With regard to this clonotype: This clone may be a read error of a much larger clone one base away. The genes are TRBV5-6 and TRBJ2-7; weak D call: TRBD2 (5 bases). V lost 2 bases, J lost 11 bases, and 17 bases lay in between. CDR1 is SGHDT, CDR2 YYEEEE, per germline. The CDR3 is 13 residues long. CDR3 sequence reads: CASSFGLDLSKYV. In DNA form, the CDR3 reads TGTGCCAGCAGCTTCGGACTCGATCTGAGCAAGTACGTC.

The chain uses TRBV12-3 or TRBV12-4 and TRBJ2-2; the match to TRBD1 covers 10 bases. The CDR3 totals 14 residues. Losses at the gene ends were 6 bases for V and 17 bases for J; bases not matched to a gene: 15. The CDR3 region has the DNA TGTGCCAGCAGCTCGACAGGGGGCGCTGGGGCTGTTTTTTTT. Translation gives CASSSTGGAGAVFF.

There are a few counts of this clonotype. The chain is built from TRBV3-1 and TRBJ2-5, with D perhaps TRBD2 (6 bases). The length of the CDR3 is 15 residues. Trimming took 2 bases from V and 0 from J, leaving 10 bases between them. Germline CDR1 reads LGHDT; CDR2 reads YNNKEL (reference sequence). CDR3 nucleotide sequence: TGTGCCAGCAGCCAAAGAGCGGGCTACCAAGAGACCCAGTACTTC. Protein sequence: CASSQRAGYQETQYF.

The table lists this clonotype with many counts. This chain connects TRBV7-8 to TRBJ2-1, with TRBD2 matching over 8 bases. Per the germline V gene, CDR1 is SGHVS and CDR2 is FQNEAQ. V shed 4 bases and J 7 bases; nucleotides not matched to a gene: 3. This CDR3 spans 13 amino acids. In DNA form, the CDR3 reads TGTGCCAGCAGCTCCGGGACTAGGAATGAGCAGTTCTTC. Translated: CASSSGTRNEQFF. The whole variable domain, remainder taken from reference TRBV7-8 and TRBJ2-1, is GAGVSQSPRYKVAKRGQDVALRCDPISGHVSLFWYQQALGQGPEFLTYFQNEAQLDKSGLPSDRFFAERPEGSVSTLKIQRTQQEDSAVYLCASSSGTRNEQFFGPGTRLTVL.

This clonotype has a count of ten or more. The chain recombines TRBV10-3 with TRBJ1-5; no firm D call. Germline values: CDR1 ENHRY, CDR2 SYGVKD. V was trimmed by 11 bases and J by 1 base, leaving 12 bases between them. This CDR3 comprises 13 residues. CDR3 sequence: CASRLESNQPQHF. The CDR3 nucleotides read TGTGCCTCAAGGTTGGAAAGCAATCAGCCCCAGCATTTT.

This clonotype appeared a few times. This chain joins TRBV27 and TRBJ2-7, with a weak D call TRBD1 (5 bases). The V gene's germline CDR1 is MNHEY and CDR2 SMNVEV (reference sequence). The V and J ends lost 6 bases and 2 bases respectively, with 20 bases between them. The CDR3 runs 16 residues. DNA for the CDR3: TGTGCCAGCAGCCTAAGGGCTGGCGACAGACCCTACGAGCAGTACGTC. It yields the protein CASSLRAGDRPYEQYV.

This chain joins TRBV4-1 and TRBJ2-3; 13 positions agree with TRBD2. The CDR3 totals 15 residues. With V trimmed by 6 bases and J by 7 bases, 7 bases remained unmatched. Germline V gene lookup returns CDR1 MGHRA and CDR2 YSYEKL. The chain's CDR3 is CASSYRLAGGYTQYF. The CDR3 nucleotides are TGCGCCAGCAGTTACCGACTAGCGGGGGGCTATACGCAGTATTTT.

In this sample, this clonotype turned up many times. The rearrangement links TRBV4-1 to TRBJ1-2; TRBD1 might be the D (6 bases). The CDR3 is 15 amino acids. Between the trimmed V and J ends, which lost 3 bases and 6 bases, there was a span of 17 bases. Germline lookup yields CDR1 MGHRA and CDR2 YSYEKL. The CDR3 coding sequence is TGCGCCAGCAGCCACCCCCAGTTAGCAGGGGATGGCTACACCTTC. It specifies CASSHPQLAGDGYTF.

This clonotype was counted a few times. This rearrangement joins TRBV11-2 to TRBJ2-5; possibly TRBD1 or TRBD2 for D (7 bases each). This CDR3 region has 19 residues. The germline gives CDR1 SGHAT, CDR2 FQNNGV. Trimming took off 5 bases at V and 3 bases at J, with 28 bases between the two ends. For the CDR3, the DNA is TGTGCCAGCAGCCACCTTCCCCCTCCAGGGGGAGGGATGGAAGAGACCCAGTACTTC. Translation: CASSHLPPPGGGMEETQYF.

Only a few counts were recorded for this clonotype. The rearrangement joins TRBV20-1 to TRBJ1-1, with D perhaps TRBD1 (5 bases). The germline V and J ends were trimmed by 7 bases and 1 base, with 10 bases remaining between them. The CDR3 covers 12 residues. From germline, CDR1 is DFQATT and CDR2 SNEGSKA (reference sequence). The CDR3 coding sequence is TGCAGTGTTCTCCAGGGGAACACTGAAGCTTTCTTT. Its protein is CSVLQGNTEAFF.

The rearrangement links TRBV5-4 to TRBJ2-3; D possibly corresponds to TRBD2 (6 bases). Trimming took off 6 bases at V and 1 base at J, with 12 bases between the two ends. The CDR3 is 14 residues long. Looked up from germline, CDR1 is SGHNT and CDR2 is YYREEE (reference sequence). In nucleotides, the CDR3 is TGTGCCAGCACCGTCTGGGGGGGCACAGATACGCAGTATTTT. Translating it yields CASTVWGGTDTQYF.

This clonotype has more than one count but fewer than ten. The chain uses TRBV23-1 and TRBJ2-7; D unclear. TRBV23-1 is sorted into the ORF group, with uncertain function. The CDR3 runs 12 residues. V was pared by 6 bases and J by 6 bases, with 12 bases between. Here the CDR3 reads CASSDPATEQYV. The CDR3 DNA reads TGCGCCAGCAGCGACCCGGCCACCGAGCAGTACGTC.

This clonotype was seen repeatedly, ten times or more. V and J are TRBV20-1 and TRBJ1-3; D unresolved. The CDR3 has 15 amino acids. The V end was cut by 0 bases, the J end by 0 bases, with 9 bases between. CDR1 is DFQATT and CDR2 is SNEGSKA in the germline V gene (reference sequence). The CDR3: CSARDYGVSGNTIYF. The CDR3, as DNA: TGCAGTGCTAGAGACTATGGGGTCTCTGGAAACACCATATATTTT.

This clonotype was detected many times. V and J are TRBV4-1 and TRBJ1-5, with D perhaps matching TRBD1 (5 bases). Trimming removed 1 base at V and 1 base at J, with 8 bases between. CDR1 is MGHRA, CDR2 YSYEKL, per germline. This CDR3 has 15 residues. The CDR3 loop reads CASSQGDLSNQPQHF. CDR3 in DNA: TGCGCCAGCAGCCAAGGGGACCTGAGCAATCAGCCCCAGCATTTT.

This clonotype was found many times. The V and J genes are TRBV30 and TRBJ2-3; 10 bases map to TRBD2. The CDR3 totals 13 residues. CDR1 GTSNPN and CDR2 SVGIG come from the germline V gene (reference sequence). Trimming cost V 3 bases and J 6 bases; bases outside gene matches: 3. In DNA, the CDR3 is TGTGCCTGGAGAAGACTAGCGGGTGATACGCAGTATTTT. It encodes CAWRRLAGDTQYF.

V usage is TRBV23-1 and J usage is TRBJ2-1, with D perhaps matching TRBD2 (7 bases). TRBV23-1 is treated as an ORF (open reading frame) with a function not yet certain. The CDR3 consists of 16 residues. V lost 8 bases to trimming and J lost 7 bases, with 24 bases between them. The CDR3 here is CASHSSPGGPGNEQFF. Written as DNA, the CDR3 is TGCGCCAGCCATTCCTCCCCGGGGGGCCCCGGGAATGAGCAGTTCTTC.

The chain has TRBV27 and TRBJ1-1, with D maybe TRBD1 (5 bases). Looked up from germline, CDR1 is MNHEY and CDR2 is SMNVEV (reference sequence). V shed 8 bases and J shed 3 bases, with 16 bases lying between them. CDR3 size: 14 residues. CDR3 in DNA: TGTGCCAGCGCTCGAAACTCAGGGTACACTGAAGCTTTCTTT. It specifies CASARNSGYTEAFF.

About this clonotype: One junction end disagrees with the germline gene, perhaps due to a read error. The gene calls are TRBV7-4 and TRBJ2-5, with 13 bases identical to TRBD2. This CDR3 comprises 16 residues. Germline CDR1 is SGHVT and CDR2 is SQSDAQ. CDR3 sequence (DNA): TGTGCCTGCAGCTTCGGACTAGCGGGGGACGGTGAGACCCAGTACTTC. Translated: CACSFGLAGDGETQYF.

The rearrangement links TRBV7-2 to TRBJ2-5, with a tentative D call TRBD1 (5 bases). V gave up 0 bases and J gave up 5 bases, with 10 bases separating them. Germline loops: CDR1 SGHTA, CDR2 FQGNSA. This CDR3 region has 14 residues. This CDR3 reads CASSLAGPYETQYF. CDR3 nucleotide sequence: TGTGCCAGCAGCTTAGCGGGGCCCTATGAGACCCAGTACTTC.